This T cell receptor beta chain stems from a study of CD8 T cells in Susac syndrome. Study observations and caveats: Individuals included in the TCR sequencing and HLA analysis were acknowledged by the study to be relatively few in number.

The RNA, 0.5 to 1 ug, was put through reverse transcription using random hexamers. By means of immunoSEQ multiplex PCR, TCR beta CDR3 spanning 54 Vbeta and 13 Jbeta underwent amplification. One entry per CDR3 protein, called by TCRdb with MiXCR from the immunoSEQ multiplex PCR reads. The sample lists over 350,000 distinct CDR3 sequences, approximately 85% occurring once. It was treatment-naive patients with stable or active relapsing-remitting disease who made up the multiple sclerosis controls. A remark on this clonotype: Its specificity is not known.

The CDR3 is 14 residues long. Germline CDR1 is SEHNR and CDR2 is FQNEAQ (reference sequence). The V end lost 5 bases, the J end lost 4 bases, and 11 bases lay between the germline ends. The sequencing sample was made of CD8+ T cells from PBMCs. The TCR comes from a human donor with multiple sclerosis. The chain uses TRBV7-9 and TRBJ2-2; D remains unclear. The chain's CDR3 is CASSPPSGTGELFF. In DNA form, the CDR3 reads TGTGCCAGCAGCCCCCCCTCGGGCACCGGGGAGCTGTTTTTT. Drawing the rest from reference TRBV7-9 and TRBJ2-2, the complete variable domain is DTGVSQNPRHKITKRGQNVTFRCDPISEHNRLYWYRQTLGQGPEFLTYFQNEAQLEKSRLLSDRFSAERPKGSFSTLEIQRTEQGDSAMYLCASSPPSGTGELFFGEGSRLTVL.